The 5 T cell receptor beta chains reported below all come from one sample, sequenced in a study of identical twins. Via MiXCR, TCRdb re-called the 5' RACE reads, giving one row per CDR3 protein. The sample includes 650,000 to 800,000 distinct CDR3 sequences, 8.6% of them seen just once. The sample was also linked to a second study, of yellow fever vaccine responses in identical twins.

Input material: PBMCs. The source of these receptors is a woman in her late teens or twenties in good health.

This chain joins TRBV20-1 and TRBJ2-1, with 8 bases that match TRBD2. The CDR3 extends over 16 amino acids. CDR1 and CDR2 (germline): DFQATT, SNEGSKA (reference sequence). V trimming: 5 bases; J trimming: 0 bases; junction bases outside the gene matches: 9. CDR3 region: CSAWKAAGASYNEQFF. In DNA, the CDR3 is TGCAGTGCTTGGAAAGCAGCGGGGGCCTCCTACAATGAGCAGTTCTTC.

The chain uses TRBV6-2 or TRBV6-3 and TRBJ2-7, with D perhaps matching TRBD2 (5 bases). This CDR3 has 14 residues. Trimming removed 2 bases from V and 4 bases from J, with 12 bases in between. CDR1 and CDR2 (germline): MNHEY, SVGEGT. In DNA form, the CDR3 reads TGTGCCAGCAGTTACGTGGGAGACATTTACGAGCAGTACTTC. Protein: CASSYVGDIYEQYF.

This chain links TRBV24-1 with TRBJ2-1; 8 bases map to TRBD1. The CDR3 runs 18 residues. Germline V lookup: CDR1 KGHDR, CDR2 SFDVKD. With 1 base clipped from V and 1 base from J, the junction kept 8 bases outside the gene matches. The CDR3 DNA follows: TGTGCCACCAGTGATTTAGCCGCTGGGACAGGATCCTACAATGAGCAGTTCTTC. It codes for CATSDLAAGTGSYNEQFF.

This clonotype was observed a handful of times. J is TRBJ1-1 and V is TRBV10-3; a weak D match, TRBD1 (6 bases). The CDR3 spans 15 residues. Trimming removed 6 bases from V and 3 bases from J, with 17 bases in between. Germline-derived CDR1 and CDR2 are ENHRY and SYGVKD. The CDR3 coding sequence is TGTGCCATCAGCACTACTAAAGGGGGGGACACTGAAGCTTTCTTT. Protein product: CAISTTKGGDTEAFF.

The sample holds many counts of this clonotype. The chain recombines TRBV4-1 with TRBJ2-2; D is perhaps TRBD1 (6 bases). Germline assignment: CDR1 MGHRA and CDR2 YSYEKL. Trimming stripped 1 base from V and 2 bases from J, with 20 bases between. The CDR3 sequence is 19 residues long. The CDR3 DNA reads as TGCGCCAGCAGCCAAGCTCCCCGAACCGGGACAATCAACACCGGGGAGCTGTTTTTT. Residues: CASSQAPRTGTINTGELFF.